Shown below are 4 T cell receptor beta chains from a single sample sequenced in a study of cytomegalovirus exposure and HLA in healthy donors (dated by TCRdb to about 2017). The library was built by means of the immunoSEQ multiplex PCR assay. TCRdb limited this immuneACCESS table to in-frame rearrangements with V and J called. A share of clones is missing; checked studies link under half to unresolved V genes, and the rest is unexplained. This sample is represented by about 330,000 clones; around 87% of them were singletons. Roughly 1.2% of the sample is held by the ten biggest clonotypes. Sequencing used PBMCs. The receptors come from a woman aged 30 to 39 in good health and CMV-seropositive.

The rearrangement links TRBV9 to TRBJ2-7; tentative D call: TRBD1 (6 bases). Between the trimmed V and J ends, which lost 3 bases and 3 bases, there was a span of 10 bases. Germline CDR1 and CDR2: SGDLS and YYNGEE. The CDR3 covers 13 residues. CDR3 in amino acids: CASSETGYYEQYF. The DNA for the CDR3 is TGTGCCAGCAGCGAGACAGGTTACTACGAGCAGTACTTC. Based on the CDR3 plus reference TRBV9 and TRBJ2-7, the full variable domain is DSGVTQTPKHLITATGQRVTLRCSPRSGDLSVYWYQQSLDQGLQFLIQYYNGEERAKGNILERFSAQQFPDLHSELNLSSLELGDSALYFCASSETGYYEQYFGPGTRLTVT.

The V call is TRBV5-1, the J call TRBJ2-7, with 7 nucleotides matching TRBD1. Losses at the gene ends were 0 bases for V and 1 base for J; bases not matched to a gene: 4. This CDR3 contains 15 residues. Germline lookup yields CDR1 SGHRS and CDR2 YFSETQ. DNA for the CDR3: TGCGCCAGCAGCTTGGTTTCGGGACAGTCCTACGAGCAGTACTTC. It codes for CASSLVSGQSYEQYF.

The rearrangement joins TRBV5-1 to TRBJ2-5; D is uncertain. With 4 bases removed from V and 0 bases from J, the gap between germline ends came to 13 bases. The CDR3 totals 15 residues. Germline loops: CDR1 SGHRS, CDR2 YFSETQ. CDR3 sequence (DNA): TGCGCCAGCAGCCCTACCGAATCCTACCAAGAGACCCAGTACTTC. The encoded protein is CASSPTESYQETQYF. The full variable domain, in which reference TRBV5-1 and TRBJ2-5 provide the parts outside the CDR3, is KAGVTQTPRYLIKTRGQQVTLSCSPISGHRSVSWYQQTPGQGLQFLFEYFSETQRNKGNFPGRFSGRQFSNSRSEMNVSTLELGDSALYLCASSPTESYQETQYFGPGTRLLVL.

The genes are TRBV18 and TRBJ1-2, with D perhaps matching TRBD1 (6 bases). Germline assignment: CDR1 KGHSH and CDR2 LQKENI. Trimming pared 5 bases from V and 6 bases from J, leaving 13 bases between. The CDR3 has 13 amino acids. CDR3 nucleotides: TGTGCCAGCTCATTACAGGGTGAGGATGGCTACACCTTC. Protein sequence: CASSLQGEDGYTF.